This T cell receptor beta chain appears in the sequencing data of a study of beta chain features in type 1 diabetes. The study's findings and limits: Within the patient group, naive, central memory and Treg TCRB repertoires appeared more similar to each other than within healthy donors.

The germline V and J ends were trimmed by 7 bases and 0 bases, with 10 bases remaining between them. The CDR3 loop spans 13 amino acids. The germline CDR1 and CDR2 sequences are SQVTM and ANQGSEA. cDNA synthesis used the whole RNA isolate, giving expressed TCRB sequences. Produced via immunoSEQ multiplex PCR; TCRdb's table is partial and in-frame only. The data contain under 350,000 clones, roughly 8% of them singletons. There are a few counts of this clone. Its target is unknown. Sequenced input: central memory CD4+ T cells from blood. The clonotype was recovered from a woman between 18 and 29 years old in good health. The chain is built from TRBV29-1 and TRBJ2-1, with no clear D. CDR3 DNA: TGCAGCGCGGAAAAGGGCTCCTACAATGAGCAGTTCTTC. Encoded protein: CSAEKGSYNEQFF.